Sequencing of this T cell receptor (beta chain) was carried out in a study of shared T cell receptors in the human thymus. Assay used: immunoSEQ multiplex PCR; TCRdb lists only in-frame clones, some missing. The data show 450,000 to 650,000 clones, roughly 74% seen once. Germline-derived CDR1 and CDR2 are SGHTA and FQGNSA. The CDR3 totals 18 residues. The ends lost 5 bases at V and 8 bases at J; junction bases unmatched: 23. In addition, the sample was reused for a study of human thymus T cells. As that report states: The donors were infants in Finland with congenital heart defects, otherwise immunologically healthy. The thymus tissue came from resections taken during corrective heart surgery. Related research described strongly overlapping thymic repertoires in unrelated people.

This receptor was identified in a boy younger than two with a congenital heart defect. This chain connects TRBV7-2 to TRBJ1-1; 7 bases are shared with TRBD1. Source material: thymocytes. DNA for the CDR3: TGTGCCAGCAGCCCTACCCTACACCGGGACAGCCAAGGTACGGAAGCTTTCTTT. Translation: CASSPTLHRDSQGTEAFF.